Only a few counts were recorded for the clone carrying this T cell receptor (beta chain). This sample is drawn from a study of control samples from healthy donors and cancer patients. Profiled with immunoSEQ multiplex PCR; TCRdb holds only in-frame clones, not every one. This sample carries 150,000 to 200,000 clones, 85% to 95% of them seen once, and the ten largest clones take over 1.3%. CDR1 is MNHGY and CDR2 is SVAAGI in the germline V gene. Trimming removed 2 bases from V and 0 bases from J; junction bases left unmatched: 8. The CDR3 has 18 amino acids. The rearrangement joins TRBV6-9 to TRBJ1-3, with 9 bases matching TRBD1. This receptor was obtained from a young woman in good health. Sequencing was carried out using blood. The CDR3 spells CASSYAGTGRYSGNTIYF. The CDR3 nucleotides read TGTGCCAGCAGTTATGCAGGGACAGGGCGATACTCTGGAAACACCATATATTTT.